This TCR beta chain was documented in a study of T cell clusters in autoimmune cytopenias (dated by TCRdb to between 2018 and 2021). General notes on the study: TRB sequencing reached a median depth of approximately 50,000 reads per sample and yielded a median of about 2,500 distinct TRB clonotypes per sample. Peripheral blood TRB and IGH repertoires were sequenced in autoimmune cytopenia patients at active disease and during treatment follow-up, alongside healthy, CLL and autoimmune hepatitis controls. The goal of the study was to find out whether patients with autoimmune cytopenia have a disease-specific immune repertoire signature that could be used as a blood-based biomarker. The full study reports these points: GLIPH suggested that primary autoimmune cytopenia patients lacked physiological T cell clusters: 45 to 55 clusters were exclusive to healthy donors versus some 16 exclusive to patients. TRB repertoire shifts, with less even repertoires in secondary cytopenia and CLL, mostly reflected lymphoma bias rather than autoimmunity. Healthy donors had almost three times as many exclusive TRB clusters as active autoimmune hepatitis patients, a finding consistent with an autoimmunity-wide signature. The cluster-lack signature was not seen for secondary cytopenia versus CLL, apparently masked by the dominant lymphoma-associated repertoire. The T cell clusters were only ever defined in silico, so experimental validation of their functional role was still needed.

According to the germline V gene (reference sequence), CDR1 reads LNHDA and CDR2 reads SQIVND. The CDR3 measures 13 amino acids from cysteine to phenylalanine. There is no recorded DNA. With regard to this clonotype: The antigen this receptor binds is unknown.

For each sample, TRB amplification used approximately 230 ng of peripheral blood genomic DNA, equal to roughly 38,000 genome equivalents. TRB rearrangements were amplified by multiplex PCR using a touch-down protocol with TRB-A and TRB-B primer pools mixed in one tube. Illumina adapters and sample indices were attached to the amplicons through two consecutive PCR reactions using Phusion HS II polymerase. The amplicons were gel-purified using the NucleoSpin Gel and PCR Clean-up kit, after which quantification was performed by Qubit and quality was checked on an Agilent 2100 Bioanalyzer. Sequencing of the libraries was performed on an Illumina MiSeq with 600-cycle, single-indexed, paired-end runs. Under the source paper's analysis protocol: TRB reads were aligned and assembled with MiXCR version 2.1.12 using the default MiXCR reference library. A clone was defined by each unique CDR3 nucleotide sequence, and the analysis included only productive sequences supported by at least two reads. Repertoire diversity was assessed by alpha-parameterized diversity profiles (alpha 0 to 5), including Shannon (alpha 1) and Simpson (alpha 2) indices, computed with an R script. Combinatorial TRB VJ usage was calculated with the tcR package and was compared between cohorts by principal component analysis performed with ade4. GLIPH clustering of TCRbeta CDR3s was carried out on cohort pairs matched by age and read depth, and cluster frequencies were compared by Wilcoxon test. With the reads reprocessed by TCRdb, a single entry stands for each CDR3 protein sequence and no DNA is reported. None of the V and J calls come from the authors' own analysis; TCRdb made them. This specimen's table enumerates some 15,000 distinct CDR3 sequences. Clones ranked in the top ten supply roughly 2.2% of the sample.

The source material was peripheral blood. The chain was built from TRBV19 and TRBJ1-1; TCRdb selects TRBD1, and the lack of DNA leaves this call unchecked. This clonotype was obtained from a human donor with an autoimmune cytopenia or autoimmune hepatitis (not recorded which). The CDR3 reads CASRDRGQTEAFF.